Given below is one TCR beta chain in context. Sequencing was performed with immunoSEQ multiplex PCR; in TCRdb, only in-frame clones are kept and a portion is missing. The table has 130,000 to 150,000 clones, more than 70% seen once; the top ten hold about 2.3%. From germline, CDR1 is LGHNA and CDR2 YSLEER. J gave up 4 bases and V 1 base, and 1 base lay outside the gene matches. This CDR3 spans 15 amino acids. This record comes from a study of blood T cell repertoires in COVID-19. The wider study: Nucleic acid was either cDNA or gDNA, and it came from T cells, B-cell-depleted T cells, or PBMCs.

The chain is built from TRBV4-3 and TRBJ2-1; 10 bases are shared with TRBD2. The source material was peripheral blood. The sequence was collected from a human donor in a cohort sampled during active COVID-19. The CDR3 DNA is TGCGCCAGCAGCCAAGCTAGCGGGGGATACAATGAGCAGTTCTTC. This gives the protein CASSQASGGYNEQFF.